This is a list of T cell receptor beta chains from one sample in a study of control samples from healthy donors and cancer patients. Clones were sequenced by immunoSEQ multiplex PCR, and TCRdb holds only the in-frame ones, with some missing. Altogether more than 120,000 clones are present, approximately 92% being singletons, with the ten largest covering under 4%. Sequenced: blood. All receptors derive from a young man in good health. The CDR3 runs from the conserved cysteine through the conserved F or W. Each record gives: clone size, V gene, D gene, J gene, CDR3 DNA, CDR3 protein. A D gene is named only where the DNA matches it firmly. The size entry is marked missing in some rows and otherwise reads once, few, many or a size class.

size: -; V: TRBV27; D: -; J: TRBJ2-3; DNA: TGTGCCAGCAGTTTCATGGTGGCAGATACGCAGTATTTT; CDR3: CASSFMVADTQYF
size: -; V: TRBV5-5; D: -; J: TRBJ2-7; DNA: TGTGCCAGCAGCCCTAGGTCGACAGTCTACGAGCAGTACTTC; CDR3: CASSPRSTVYEQYF
size: -; V: TRBV29-1; D: -; J: TRBJ1-1; DNA: TGCAGCGTGGGCCCACCGAACACTGAAGCTTTCTTT; CDR3: CSVGPPNTEAFF
size: once; V: TRBV7-8; D: -; J: TRBJ2-2; DNA: TGTGCCAGCAGCTTGCCACTTAGGGGGTATACCACCGGGGAGCTGTTTTTT; CDR3: CASSLPLRGYTTGELFF
size: -; V: TRBV4-1; D: -; J: TRBJ1-1; DNA: TGCGCCAGCAGCACTCACATGAACACTGAAGCTTTCTTT; CDR3: CASSTHMNTEAFF
size: -; V: TRBV3-1/TRBV3-2; D: -; J: TRBJ1-1; DNA: TGTGCCAGCAGCTTTCAGACGAACACTGAAGCTTTCTTT; CDR3: CASSFQTNTEAFF
size: -; V: TRBV5-6; D: TRBD1; J: TRBJ2-5; DNA: TGTGCCAGCAGTTCGTCTGGACAGGGAGAAAGAGTGCCCCAGTACTTC; CDR3: CASSSSGQGERVPQYF
size: -; V: TRBV5-1; D: TRBD1; J: TRBJ1-2; DNA: TGCGCCAGCAGCTTGGGATCAACAGGGGGCACCACCTATGGCTACACCTTC; CDR3: CASSLGSTGGTTYGYTF
size: -; V: TRBV19; D: -; J: TRBJ1-5; DNA: TGTGCCAGTAGATGGGGGGAAGGTAGGCCCCAGCATTTT; CDR3: CASRWGEGRPQHF
size: -; V: TRBV14; D: -; J: TRBJ1-5; DNA: TGTGCCAGCAGCCAAGCAGGGCCCAATCAGCCCCAGCATTTT; CDR3: CASSQAGPNQPQHF
size: -; V: TRBV24-1; D: -; J: TRBJ2-3; DNA: TGTGCCACCAGTGATTCCGGCACAGATACGCAGTATTTT; CDR3: CATSDSGTDTQYF
size: -; V: TRBV19; D: -; J: TRBJ1-1; DNA: TGTGCCAGTAGTATGCCAACAGGGAATGAAGCTTTCTTT; CDR3: CASSMPTGNEAFF
size: -; V: TRBV4-2; D: -; J: TRBJ2-2; DNA: TGTGCCAGCAGCCAAGAACTGGACGGGACCGGGGAGCTGTTTTTT; CDR3: CASSQELDGTGELFF
size: -; V: TRBV7-2; D: -; J: TRBJ1-2; DNA: TGTGCCAGCAGCTTAGCTCCGGGGTCCAACTATGGCTACACCTTC; CDR3: CASSLAPGSNYGYTF
size: -; V: TRBV5-4; D: -; J: TRBJ2-3; DNA: TGTGCCAGCAGCTTGGATGTCACAGATACGCAGTATTTT; CDR3: CASSLDVTDTQYF
size: -; V: TRBV24-1; D: TRBD2; J: TRBJ2-2; DNA: TGTGCCACCAGTGAAACGGGACTACGAAACACCGGGGAGCTGTTTTTT; CDR3: CATSETGLRNTGELFF
size: -; V: TRBV5-1; D: -; J: TRBJ1-3; DNA: TGCGCCAGCAGCTTCTACATGGGGACTGGAAACACCATATATTTT; CDR3: CASSFYMGTGNTIYF
size: -; V: TRBV6-6; D: TRBD1; J: TRBJ2-3; DNA: TGTGCCAGCAGTTCCAGGGGGCGCGGCACAGATACGCAGTATTTT; CDR3: CASSSRGRGTDTQYF
size: -; V: TRBV30; D: -; J: TRBJ2-1; DNA: TGTGCCTGCCAGCCCTGGGACGGACGATCAAGCTACAATGAGCAGTTCTTC; CDR3: CACQPWDGRSSYNEQFF
size: -; V: TRBV5-5; D: -; J: TRBJ2-1; DNA: TGTGCCAGCAGTTACACCAGGGGAACCTACAATGAGCAGTTCTTC; CDR3: CASSYTRGTYNEQFF
size: once; V: TRBV7-8; D: TRBD1; J: TRBJ2-3; DNA: TGTGCCAGCAGCTTAGACCAGGGACAGGGGATTCGCACAGATACGCAGTATTTT; CDR3: CASSLDQGQGIRTDTQYF
size: -; V: TRBV11-3; D: -; J: TRBJ2-5; DNA: TGTGCCAGCAGCAAACAGGGTGCAGAGACCCAGTACTTC; CDR3: CASSKQGAETQYF
size: -; V: TRBV19; D: -; J: TRBJ1-4; DNA: TGTGCCAGTATGGCGGGACAACGGCGGGTGCTGTTTTTT; CDR3: CASMAGQRRVLFF
size: -; V: TRBV20-1; D: -; J: TRBJ2-1; DNA: TGCAGTGCTGAATACAATGAGCAGTTCTTC; CDR3: CSAEYNEQFF
size: -; V: TRBV19; D: -; J: TRBJ2-1; DNA: TGTGCCAGTAGTACCCAGGACAGTGGAAATGAGCAGTTCTTC; CDR3: CASSTQDSGNEQFF
size: -; V: TRBV6-5; D: -; J: TRBJ2-1; DNA: TGTGCCAGCAGTTACTTAACGAACAATGAGCAGTTCTTC; CDR3: CASSYLTNNEQFF
size: -; V: TRBV3-1/TRBV3-2; D: TRBD1; J: TRBJ1-2; DNA: TGTGCCATCTTCAGGGGGCGCGATGGCTACACCTTC; CDR3: CAIFRGRDGYTF
size: once; V: TRBV24-1; D: -; J: TRBJ1-2; DNA: TGTGCCACCAGTGAGGGGTCTCCCTCCCTGGGGGGCTACACCTTC; CDR3: CATSEGSPSLGGYTF
size: -; V: TRBV15; D: -; J: TRBJ1-4; DNA: TGTGCCACCAGCAAAGGAAGTTGGCAGGGGCGCCCCAATGAAAAACTGTTTTTT; CDR3: CATSKGSWQGRPNEKLFF
size: -; V: TRBV5-1; D: TRBD2; J: TRBJ2-1; DNA: TGCGCCAGCAGCCCTCCGAGACTAGCGGGGCTATACAATGAGCAGTTCTTC; CDR3: CASSPPRLAGLYNEQFF
size: -; V: TRBV9; D: -; J: TRBJ2-2; DNA: TGTGCCAGCAGCGTAGTGCCAGCCGACTCGAACACCGGGGAGCTGTTTTTT; CDR3: CASSVVPADSNTGELFF
size: -; V: TRBV28; D: TRBD1; J: TRBJ1-4; DNA: TGTGCCAGCAGTAAAATTACAGGGGGTGGGGGTGAAAAACTGTTTTTT; CDR3: CASSKITGGGGEKLFF
size: -; V: TRBV27; D: TRBD1; J: TRBJ1-1; DNA: TGTGCCAGCAGTCCTGGGGGACAGGGAACGAACACTGAAGCTTTCTTT; CDR3: CASSPGGQGTNTEAFF
size: -; V: TRBV7-9; D: TRBD2; J: TRBJ2-3; DNA: TGTGCCAGCAGCCTAGGGACTAGCGGGGGGGCACAAGATACGCAGTATTTT; CDR3: CASSLGTSGGAQDTQYF
size: -; V: TRBV21-1; D: -; J: TRBJ1-2; DNA: TGTGCCAGCAGCAAAGAAAAAGGGAAAGAATATGGCTACACCTTC; CDR3: CASSKEKGKEYGYTF
size: -; V: TRBV15; D: -; J: TRBJ2-7; DNA: TGTGCCACCAGCAGGAATTGGGCCCCCCTGGGCGAGCAGTACTTC; CDR3: CATSRNWAPLGEQYF
size: -; V: TRBV19; D: TRBD1; J: TRBJ2-1; DNA: TGTGCCAGTAGTAGGGGACAGGTTTACAATGAGCAGTTCTTC; CDR3: CASSRGQVYNEQFF
size: -; V: TRBV27; D: -; J: TRBJ1-2; DNA: TGTGCCAGCAGTTTCAGGGGCTATGGCTACACCTTC; CDR3: CASSFRGYGYTF
size: -; V: TRBV5-5; D: TRBD2; J: TRBJ2-1; DNA: TGTGCCAGCAGCTTGGCTAGCGGGGGCTCGATTAATTACAATGAGCAGTTCTTC; CDR3: CASSLASGGSINYNEQFF
size: -; V: TRBV5-1; D: TRBD2; J: TRBJ2-3; DNA: TGCGCCAGCAGCTCAGGACTAGCGGGGGGTCTCGGGGATACGCAGTATTTT; CDR3: CASSSGLAGGLGDTQYF
size: -; V: TRBV11-2; D: TRBD2; J: TRBJ2-1; DNA: TGTGCCAGCACGGCCGGGAGACTAGCGGTTTACAATGAGCAGTTCTTC; CDR3: CASTAGRLAVYNEQFF
size: -; V: TRBV7-9; D: TRBD1; J: TRBJ1-1; DNA: TGTGCCAGCAGCTTAGTAGGGACAGGGGCGAATTTGAACACTGAAGCTTTCTTT; CDR3: CASSLVGTGANLNTEAFF
size: -; V: TRBV6-5; D: -; J: TRBJ1-5; DNA: TGTGCCAGCAGTCCGGAGGGCAGCTTCAATCAGCCCCAGCATTTT; CDR3: CASSPEGSFNQPQHF
size: -; V: TRBV27; D: -; J: TRBJ2-6; DNA: TGTGCCAGCAGTTTACAGGGGCTAGGGGCCAACGTCCTGACTTTC; CDR3: CASSLQGLGANVLTF
size: once; V: TRBV9; D: -; J: TRBJ1-4; DNA: TGTGCCAGCAGCGTAGGAGTCGATTTGGGGCCTAATGAAAAACTGTTTTTT; CDR3: CASSVGVDLGPNEKLFF
size: -; V: TRBV6-4; D: TRBD1; J: TRBJ1-6; DNA: TGTGCCAGCAGTTTGGACAGGTCGGAAAATTCACCCCTCCACTTT; CDR3: CASSLDRSENSPLHF
size: -; V: TRBV6-6; D: -; J: TRBJ1-2; DNA: TGTGCCAGCAGTTACTCGCGGAACTATGGCTACACCTTC; CDR3: CASSYSRNYGYTF
size: -; V: TRBV5-1; D: -; J: TRBJ1-6; DNA: TGCGCCAGCAGCTTGGCCGGCCTGAGCTCCTATAATTCACCCCTCCACTTT; CDR3: CASSLAGLSSYNSPLHF
size: -; V: TRBV6-6; D: -; J: TRBJ1-1; DNA: TGTGCCAGCAGTGAAAACACTGAAGCTTTCTTT; CDR3: CASSENTEAFF
size: -; V: TRBV11-1; D: TRBD2; J: TRBJ2-2; DNA: TGTGCCAGCAGCTTACGGGGACTAGCGAGGGGCGGGGAGCTGTTTTTT; CDR3: CASSLRGLARGGELFF
size: once; V: TRBV28; D: -; J: TRBJ2-1; DNA: TGTGCCAGCAGTACCGGCCAGGGTGGGTCCTACAATGAGCAGTTCTTC; CDR3: CASSTGQGGSYNEQFF
size: few; V: TRBV9; D: TRBD1; J: TRBJ1-2; DNA: TGTGCCAGCAGCGCCGGGACAGGGAAGGGGCATTATGGCTACACCTTC; CDR3: CASSAGTGKGHYGYTF
size: once; V: TRBV5-4; D: TRBD1; J: TRBJ1-3; DNA: TGTGCCAGCAGCCTGGACAGGGCTGGAAACACCATATATTTT; CDR3: CASSLDRAGNTIYF
size: -; V: TRBV5-1; D: TRBD1; J: TRBJ1-2; DNA: TGCGCCAGCAGACCGACCTATGGACAGGGGAAGGATGGCTACACCTTC; CDR3: CASRPTYGQGKDGYTF
size: -; V: TRBV7-2; D: TRBD1; J: TRBJ1-5; DNA: TGTGCCAGCAGCACCTCAGGGGGGGGAGGCCAGCCCCAGCATTTT; CDR3: CASSTSGGGGQPQHF
size: -; V: TRBV6-6; D: -; J: TRBJ2-5; DNA: TGTGCCAGCAGTTACTCCCGGGGGTTCTTCGGGGAGACCCAGTACTTC; CDR3: CASSYSRGFFGETQYF
size: -; V: TRBV5-1; D: -; J: TRBJ2-7; DNA: TGCGCCAGCAGCTGGGACTTTTCCTACGAGCAGTACTTC; CDR3: CASSWDFSYEQYF
size: -; V: TRBV7-2; D: -; J: TRBJ2-1; DNA: TGTGCCAGCAGCTTAGGAGCCGCGGGGATACTTAGGAATGAGCAGTTCTTC; CDR3: CASSLGAAGILRNEQFF
size: -; V: TRBV19; D: -; J: TRBJ1-1; DNA: TGTGCCAGTAGCAACAGGGAGGTTGGCGCTGAAGCTTTCTTT; CDR3: CASSNREVGAEAFF
size: -; V: TRBV5-6; D: -; J: TRBJ1-6; DNA: TGTGCCAGCAGCTTGGTTGAGGGGTTGAGCGGTCATTCACCCCTCCACTTT; CDR3: CASSLVEGLSGHSPLHF